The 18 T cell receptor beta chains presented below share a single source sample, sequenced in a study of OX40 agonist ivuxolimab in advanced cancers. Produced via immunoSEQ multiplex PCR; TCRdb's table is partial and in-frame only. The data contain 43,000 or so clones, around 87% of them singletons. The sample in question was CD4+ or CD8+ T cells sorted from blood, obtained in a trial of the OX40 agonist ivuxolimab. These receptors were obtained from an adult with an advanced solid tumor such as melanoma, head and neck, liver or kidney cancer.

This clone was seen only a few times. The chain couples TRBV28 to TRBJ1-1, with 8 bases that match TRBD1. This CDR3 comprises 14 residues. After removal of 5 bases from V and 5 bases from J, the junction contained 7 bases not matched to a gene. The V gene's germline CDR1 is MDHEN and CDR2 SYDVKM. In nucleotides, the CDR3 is TGTGCCAGCAGTCCCCCAACAGGGGGGACTGAAGCTTTCTTT. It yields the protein CASSPPTGGTEAFF.

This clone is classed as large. CDR3 region: CASSPRTSGGASSYEQYF. The CDR3 nucleotides are TGTGCCAGCAGCCCCCGGACTAGCGGGGGGGCCAGCTCCTACGAGCAGTACTTC. The gene calls are TRBV7-8 and TRBJ2-7; 15 nucleotides match TRBD2. CDR1 and CDR2 (germline): SGHVS, FQNEAQ. The trim removed 5 bases at V and 0 bases at J, leaving 8 bases unmatched. The CDR3 length is 18 residues.

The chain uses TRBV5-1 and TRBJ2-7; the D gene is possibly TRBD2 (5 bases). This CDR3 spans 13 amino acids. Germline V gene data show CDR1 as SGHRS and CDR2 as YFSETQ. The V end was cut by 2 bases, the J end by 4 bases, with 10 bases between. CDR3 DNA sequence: TGCGCCAGCAGCTTCGGGGATCGGTACGAGCAGTACTTC. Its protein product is CASSFGDRYEQYF.

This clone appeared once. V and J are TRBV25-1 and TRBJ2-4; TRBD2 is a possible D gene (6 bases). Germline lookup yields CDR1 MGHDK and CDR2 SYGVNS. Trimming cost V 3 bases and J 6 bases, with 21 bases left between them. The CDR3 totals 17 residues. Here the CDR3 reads CASSDSRVGGVGNIQYF. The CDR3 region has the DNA TGTGCCAGCAGTGACTCGCGGGTCGGCGGGGTTGGAAACATTCAGTACTTC.

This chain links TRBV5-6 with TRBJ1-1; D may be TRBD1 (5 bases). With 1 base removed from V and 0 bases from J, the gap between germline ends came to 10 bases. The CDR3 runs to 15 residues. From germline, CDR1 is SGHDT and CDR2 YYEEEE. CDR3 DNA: TGTGCCAGCAGCTTGTATGAGGGGATGAACACTGAAGCTTTCTTT. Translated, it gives CASSLYEGMNTEAFF.

CDR3 loop: CASTASRTYEQYF. The CDR3 DNA sequence: TGTGCCAGCACGGCTAGCCGAACCTACGAGCAGTACTTC. The chain recombines TRBV6-5 with TRBJ2-7; tentative D call: TRBD2 (5 bases). V was clipped by 7 bases and J by 2 bases, with 12 bases between them. The length of the CDR3 is 13 residues. The germline gives CDR1 MNHEY, CDR2 SVGAGI.

CDR3 coding DNA: TGTGCCAGCAGCCAAGAAATAGGCGGTTTTATGGGCAGTACTAACTATGGCTACACCTTC. As protein: CASSQEIGGFMGSTNYGYTF. The chain recombines TRBV14 with TRBJ1-2; D remains ambiguous. This CDR3 has 20 residues. V lost 0 bases, J lost 0 bases, and 23 bases lay in between. Germline V CDR1 and CDR2: SGHDN, FVKESK.

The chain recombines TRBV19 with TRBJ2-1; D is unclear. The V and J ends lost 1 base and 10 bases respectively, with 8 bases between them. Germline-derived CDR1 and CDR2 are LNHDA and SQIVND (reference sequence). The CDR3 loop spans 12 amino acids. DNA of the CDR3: TGTGCCAGTAGTATAGGCGAAAGGGAGCAGTTCTTC. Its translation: CASSIGEREQFF. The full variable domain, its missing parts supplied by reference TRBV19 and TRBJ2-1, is DGGITQSPKYLFRKEGQNVTLSCEQNLNHDAMYWYRQDPGQGLRLIYYSQIVNDFQKGDIAEGYSVSREKKESFPLTVTSAQKNPTAFYLCASSIGEREQFFGPGTRLTVL.

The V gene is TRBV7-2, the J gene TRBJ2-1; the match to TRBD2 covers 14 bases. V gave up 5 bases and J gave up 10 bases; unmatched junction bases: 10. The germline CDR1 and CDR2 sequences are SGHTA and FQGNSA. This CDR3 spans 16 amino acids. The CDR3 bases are TGTGCCAGCAGCCCAATGGGACTAGCGGGAGCCTTAGAGCAGTTCTTC. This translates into CASSPMGLAGALEQFF.

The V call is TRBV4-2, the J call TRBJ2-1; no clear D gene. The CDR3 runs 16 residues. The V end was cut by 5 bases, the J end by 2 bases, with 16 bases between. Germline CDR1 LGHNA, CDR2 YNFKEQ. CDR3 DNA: TGTGCCAGCAGCTTGTTCGTCGGTGGGGCCTACAATGAGCAGTTCTTC. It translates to CASSLFVGGAYNEQFF.

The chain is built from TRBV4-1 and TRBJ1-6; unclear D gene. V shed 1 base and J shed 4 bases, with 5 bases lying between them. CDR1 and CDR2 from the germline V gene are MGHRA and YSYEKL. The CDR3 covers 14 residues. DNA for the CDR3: TGCGCCAGCAGCCAAGGGGATTATAATTCACCCCTCCACTTT. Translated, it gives CASSQGDYNSPLHF.

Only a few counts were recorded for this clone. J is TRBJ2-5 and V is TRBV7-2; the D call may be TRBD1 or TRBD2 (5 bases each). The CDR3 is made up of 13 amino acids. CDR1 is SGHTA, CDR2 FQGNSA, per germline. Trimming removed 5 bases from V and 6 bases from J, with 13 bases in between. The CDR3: CASSPNEGKTQYF. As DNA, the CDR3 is TGTGCCAGCAGCCCAAATGAGGGGAAGACCCAGTACTTC.

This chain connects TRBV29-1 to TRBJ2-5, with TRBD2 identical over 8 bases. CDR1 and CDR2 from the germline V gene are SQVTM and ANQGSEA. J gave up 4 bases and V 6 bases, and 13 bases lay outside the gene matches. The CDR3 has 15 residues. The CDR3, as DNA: TGCAGCGTCGGGGCGGGGGGCCTGGTAGGAGAGACCCAGTACTTC. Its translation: CSVGAGGLVGETQYF. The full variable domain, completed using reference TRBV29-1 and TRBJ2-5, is SAVISQKPSRDICQRGTSLTIQCQVDSQVTMMFWYRQQPGQSLTLIATANQGSEATYESGFVIDKFPISRPNLTFSTLTVSNMSPEDSSIYLCSVGAGGLVGETQYFGPGTRLLVL.

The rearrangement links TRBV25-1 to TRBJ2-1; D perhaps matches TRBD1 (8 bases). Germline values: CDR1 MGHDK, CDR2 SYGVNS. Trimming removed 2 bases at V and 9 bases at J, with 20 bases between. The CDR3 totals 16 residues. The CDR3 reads CASSEAGDRSFGEQFF. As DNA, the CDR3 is TGTGCCAGCAGTGAAGCGGGGGACAGGTCATTCGGTGAGCAGTTCTTC. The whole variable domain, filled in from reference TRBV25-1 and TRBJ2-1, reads EADIYQTPRYLVIGTGKKITLECSQTMGHDKMYWYQQDPGMELHLIHYSYGVNSTEKGDLSSESTVSRIRTEHFPLTLESARPSHTSQYLCASSEAGDRSFGEQFFGPGTRLTVL.

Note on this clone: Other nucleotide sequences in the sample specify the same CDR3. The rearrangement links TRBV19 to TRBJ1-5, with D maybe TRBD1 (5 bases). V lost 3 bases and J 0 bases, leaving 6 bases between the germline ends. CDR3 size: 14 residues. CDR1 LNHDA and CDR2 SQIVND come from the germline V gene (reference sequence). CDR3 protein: CASSIRDSNQPQHF. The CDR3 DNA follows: TGTGCCAGTAGTATCAGGGATAGCAATCAGCCCCAGCATTTT.

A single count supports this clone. CDR3 loop: CAITTPIFREETQYF. The DNA for the CDR3 is TGTGCCATCACCACGCCTATCTTCCGTGAGGAGACCCAGTACTTC. This chain joins TRBV10-3 and TRBJ2-5; unclear D gene. The V and J ends lost 7 bases and 5 bases respectively, with 20 bases between them. Germline V gene data show CDR1 as ENHRY and CDR2 as SYGVKD. The CDR3 runs to 15 residues.

The CDR3, as DNA: TGTGCCAGCAGCCCGGGACTAGCGGGTTCAGATACGCAGTATTTT. It translates to CASSPGLAGSDTQYF. The gene calls are TRBV5-4 and TRBJ2-3, with 12 nucleotides matching TRBD2. From germline, CDR1 is SGHNT and CDR2 YYREEE (reference sequence). V shed 4 bases, J shed 4 bases, and the junction held 4 bases outside the gene matches. The CDR3 runs to 15 residues.

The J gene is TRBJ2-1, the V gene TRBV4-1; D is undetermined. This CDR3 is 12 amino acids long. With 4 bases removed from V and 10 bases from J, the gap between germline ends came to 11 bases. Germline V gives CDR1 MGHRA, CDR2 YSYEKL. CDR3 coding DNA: TGCGCCAGCAGCCCCCTTACTCAGGAGCAGTTCTTC. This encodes CASSPLTQEQFF.